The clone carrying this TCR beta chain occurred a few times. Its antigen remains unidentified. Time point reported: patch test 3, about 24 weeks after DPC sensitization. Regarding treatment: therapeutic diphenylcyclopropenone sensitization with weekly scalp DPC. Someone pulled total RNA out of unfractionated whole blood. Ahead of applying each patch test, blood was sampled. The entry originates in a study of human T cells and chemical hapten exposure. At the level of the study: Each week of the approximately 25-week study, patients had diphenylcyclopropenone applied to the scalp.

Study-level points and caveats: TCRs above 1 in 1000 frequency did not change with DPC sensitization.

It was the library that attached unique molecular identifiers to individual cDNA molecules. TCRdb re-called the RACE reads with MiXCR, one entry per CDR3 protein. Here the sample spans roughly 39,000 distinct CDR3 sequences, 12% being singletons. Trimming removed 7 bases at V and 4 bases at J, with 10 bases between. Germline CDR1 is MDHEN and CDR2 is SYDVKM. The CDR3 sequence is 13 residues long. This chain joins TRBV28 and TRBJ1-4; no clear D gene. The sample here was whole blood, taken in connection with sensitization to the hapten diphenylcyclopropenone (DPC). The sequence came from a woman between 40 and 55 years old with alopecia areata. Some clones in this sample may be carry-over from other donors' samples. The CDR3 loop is CASNGQINEKLFF. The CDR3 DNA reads TGTGCCAGCAATGGGCAGATTAATGAAAAACTGTTTTTT.